The clone carrying this T cell receptor (beta chain) turned up a few times. This specimen belongs to a study of shared clonotypes between healthy human individuals. Genomic DNA belonging to each subset was distributed in equal measure over several immunoSEQ plates. The table came from immunoSEQ multiplex PCR; TCRdb's copy has only in-frame clones and leaves some out. The profile shows about 2.3 million clones, 90% to 95% of them singletons. CDR1 is LNHDA and CDR2 is SQIVND in the germline V gene (reference sequence). V lost 6 bases and J 4 bases, leaving 12 bases between the germline ends. The CDR3 is made up of 13 amino acids.

Sequenced input: naive CD4+ T cells from PBMCs. The sample's subset: CD45RA+ positively selected. The clonotype was recovered from a man aged 18 to 29 in good health. Some clones in this sample may be carry-over from other donors' samples. The chain uses TRBV19 and TRBJ1-2, with D unclear. In DNA, the CDR3 is TGTGCCAGTAGAACGAGCCTTGGCTATGGCTACACCTTC. It is translated as CASRTSLGYGYTF.